This TCR beta chain was sequenced during a study of T cell responses to AZD1222 COVID-19 vaccine. This clone has more than one count but fewer than ten. Its antigen remains unidentified. Study findings and constraints: Nearly half of the spike-specific TCRs reportedly recognize variant regions that carry no mutations.

The CDR3 is 14 residues long. The ends lost 5 bases at V and 5 bases at J; junction bases unmatched: 4. From germline, CDR1 is MNHEY and CDR2 SMNVEV (reference sequence). The data were produced by immunoSEQ multiplex PCR, yet TCRdb's version contains in-frame clones alone and is incomplete. The sample has about 86,000 clones, approximately 90% seen once. The rearrangement links TRBV27 to TRBJ2-7; TRBD1 matches at 12 bases. The specimen was peripheral blood, collected 28 days after the second AZD1222 dose. This clonotype was obtained from an adult who received the AZD1222 COVID-19 vaccine. The CDR3 sequence is CASSPGTGGHEQYF. The CDR3, as DNA: TGTGCCAGCAGTCCGGGGACAGGGGGCCACGAGCAGTACTTC.